The 3 T cell receptor beta chains below were found in one sample sequenced in a study of post-analysis software for immune sequencing data. Study-level findings and limits: Controls had lower frequencies than patients of four or five TRBV segments, which included TRBV5-6, TRBV5-1 and TRBV20-1.

Incorporated into the TCR beta cDNA libraries were unique molecular identifiers, which served to reduce PCR and sequencing biases. Using its own MiXCR run on the PCR reads, TCRdb lists one record per CDR3 protein. The sample yields about 500,000 distinct CDR3 sequences, approximately 45% seen once. Their specific antigens are unknown. What was sequenced was blood. All receptors derive from a girl aged 10-17 years with multiple sclerosis.

The V and J genes are TRBV30 and TRBJ1-2; 8 bases map to TRBD1. CDR1 GTSNPN and CDR2 SVGIG come from the germline V gene (reference sequence). V shed 0 bases, J shed 6 bases, and the junction held 9 bases outside the gene matches. The CDR3 consists of 15 residues. For the CDR3, the DNA is TGTGCCTGGAGTGTACTTGGGTCAGGGGGCAATGGCTACACCTTC. This encodes CAWSVLGSGGNGYTF.

The chain employs TRBV28 and TRBJ1-2, with a tentative D call TRBD1 (6 bases). The ends were cut back, 2 bases at V and 0 bases at J, with 10 bases in the middle. Germline CDR1 MDHEN, CDR2 SYDVKM. The CDR3 has 15 residues. The CDR3 DNA follows: TGTGCCAGCAGTTTAACGGACAGAACTAACTATGGCTACACCTTC. Residues: CASSLTDRTNYGYTF.

This clonotype has a handful of counts. V usage is TRBV7-2 and J usage is TRBJ2-1; D is undetermined. CDR1 SGHTA and CDR2 FQGNSA come from the germline V gene. The CDR3 loop spans 12 amino acids. V gave up 2 bases and J gave up 6 bases, with 5 bases separating them. CDR3 nucleotides: TGTGCCAGCAGCTTACGGTTCAATGAGCAGTTCTTC. Protein: CASSLRFNEQFF.